Listed below are T cell receptor beta chains from one sample, sequenced in a study of OX40 agonist ivuxolimab in advanced cancers. Repertoires were generated with immunoSEQ multiplex PCR, while TCRdb's copy carries only in-frame clones and drops some. The sample gives 70,000 to 95,000 clones, roughly 88% of which show up once; 6.5% to 7.5% is in the top ten. The input for sequencing was CD4+ or CD8+ T cells sorted from blood, taken in a trial of the OX40 agonist ivuxolimab. The receptors stem from an adult with an advanced solid tumor such as melanoma, head and neck, liver or kidney cancer. The CDR3 runs from the conserved cysteine through the conserved F or W. A D gene is named only where the DNA matches it firmly. The size of a clone is reported for some rows only, either as once, few or many, or as a class for expanded clones.

DNA,CDR3,size,V,D,J,length
TGTGCCAGCAATCGGGGATCCTCTGGAAACACCATATATTTT,CASNRGSSGNTIYF,NA,TRBV9,NA,TRBJ1-3,14
TGTGCCAGCAGTTTCCGACAGATTAACACTGAAGCTTTCTTT,CASSFRQINTEAFF,once,TRBV27,NA,TRBJ1-1,14
TGTGCCAGCAGCCCCCGGGACAGGGCGGGTGAAAAACTGTTTTTT,CASSPRDRAGEKLFF,NA,TRBV7-9,TRBD1,TRBJ1-4,15
TGTGCCAGTGGGGGGGGCCCTGGGGCCAACGTCCTGACTTTC,CASGGGPGANVLTF,NA,TRBV7-9,NA,TRBJ2-6,14
TGTGCCAGCAGTTTATCCCCAGGGGGCTATGGCTACACCTTC,CASSLSPGGYGYTF,NA,TRBV27,TRBD1,TRBJ1-2,14
TGTGCCAGCAGTGGGGGTTCAGGGGAGCCCTACGAGCAGTACTTC,CASSGGSGEPYEQYF,NA,TRBV2,NA,TRBJ2-7,15
TGTGCCAGCGAGAGGAATGAGCAGTTCTTC,CASERNEQFF,NA,TRBV27,NA,TRBJ2-1,10
TGTGCCAGGACGGGACAGGGGCCTAATCAGCCCCAGCATTTT,CARTGQGPNQPQHF,NA,TRBV6-1,TRBD1,TRBJ1-5,14
TGCGCCAGCAGCTTGATCCATTGGCTGGCCAATCAGCCCCAGCATTTT,CASSLIHWLANQPQHF,once,TRBV5-1,NA,TRBJ1-5,16
TGTGCCAGCCAGATCGAGCAGGTGTACGAGCAGTACTTC,CASQIEQVYEQYF,NA,TRBV6-5,NA,TRBJ2-7,13
TGTGCCAGCTCACCACGGGCGGCCACCTACGAGCAGTACTTC,CASSPRAATYEQYF,NA,TRBV18,NA,TRBJ2-7,14
TGTGCCAGCAGTACGGGGGGGCTCGGGCAGCCCCAGCATTTT,CASSTGGLGQPQHF,NA,TRBV9,NA,TRBJ1-5,14
TGTGCCTCCCGCAGAAACACCATATATTTT,CASRRNTIYF,once,TRBV19,NA,TRBJ1-3,10
TGCGCCAGCAGCCCATTGATGGGGGATCAGCCCCAGCATTTT,CASSPLMGDQPQHF,once,TRBV5-1,NA,TRBJ1-5,14
TGTGCCAGCAGCGTAGATCTGGCCGGTGGGGTGAATTCACCCCTCCACTTT,CASSVDLAGGVNSPLHF,NA,TRBV9,NA,TRBJ1-6,17
TGTGCCAGCCCCGTGCCCCCATCCATGAACACTGAAGCTTTCTTT,CASPVPPSMNTEAFF,NA,TRBV6-6,NA,TRBJ1-1,15
TGTGCCTGGAGGTACGCAGAAGCAAACACTGAAGCTTTCTTT,CAWRYAEANTEAFF,NA,TRBV30,NA,TRBJ1-1,14
TGTGCCAGCAGTTACTCGAAAACTAGTGGGGGCTACGAGCAGTACTTC,CASSYSKTSGGYEQYF,NA,TRBV6-6,NA,TRBJ2-7,16
TGTGCCAGCAGTCAACAGGAATATGGAAACACCATATATTTT,CASSQQEYGNTIYF,NA,TRBV6-5,NA,TRBJ1-3,14
TGTGCCAGTAGTATCGGACAGGGGACGAGCAATCAGCCCCAGCATTTT,CASSIGQGTSNQPQHF,once,TRBV19,TRBD1,TRBJ1-5,16
TGTGCCAGCAGTCACGGACAGGGGAAGGATGGCTACACCTTC,CASSHGQGKDGYTF,once,TRBV6-6,TRBD1,TRBJ1-2,14
TGTGCCAGCAGCCCTAGACAGGGCTTCTACAATGAGCAGTTCTTC,CASSPRQGFYNEQFF,NA,TRBV7-2,TRBD1,TRBJ2-1,15
TGTGCCAGCAAGACAGGGACAGGGGGCAATCAGCCCCAGCATTTT,CASKTGTGGNQPQHF,once,TRBV19,TRBD1,TRBJ1-5,15
TGTGCCAGTCAGGGGTCGCGCAATCAGCCCCAGCATTTT,CASQGSRNQPQHF,NA,TRBV2,NA,TRBJ1-5,13
TGTGCCAGCAGCCGACTAGCGGGTGCGACCTACGAGCAGTACTTC,CASSRLAGATYEQYF,few,TRBV6-6,TRBD2,TRBJ2-7,15
TGTGCCAGCAGCCGGGGACAGGGTGGTAATGAAAAACTGTTTTTT,CASSRGQGGNEKLFF,NA,TRBV27,TRBD1,TRBJ1-4,15
TGCGCCAGCAGCAGGGATGGGGGGCCCTCCTACAATGAGCAGTTCTTC,CASSRDGGPSYNEQFF,NA,TRBV5-1,NA,TRBJ2-1,16
TGTGCCAGCAGTTTCAAACAGGGCGACGGGGAGCTGTTTTTT,CASSFKQGDGELFF,NA,TRBV6-6,NA,TRBJ2-2,14
TGCGCCAGCAGCCAAGGGACTAGCGGGTCCTACAATGAGCAGTTCTTC,CASSQGTSGSYNEQFF,NA,TRBV4-1,TRBD2,TRBJ2-1,16
TGTGCCAGCAGCCCCGAATGGAATTCACCCCTCCACTTT,CASSPEWNSPLHF,NA,TRBV7-3,NA,TRBJ1-6,13
TGCGCCAGCAGCTTGGCAGGGGCCAAAGGCTACACCTTC,CASSLAGAKGYTF,once,TRBV5-1,NA,TRBJ1-2,13
TGTGCCAGCAGCAAAGAGGGAGGGGGACAGCTCCTCTACGAGCAGTACTTC,CASSKEGGGQLLYEQYF,NA,TRBV21-1,NA,TRBJ2-7,17
TGTGCCAGCAGCTTGGGACTAGCGGAATACGAGCAGTACTTC,CASSLGLAEYEQYF,few,TRBV5-6,TRBD2,TRBJ2-7,14
TGTGCCAGCTCACAAGGGCAGCATAATTCACCCCTCCACTTT,CASSQGQHNSPLHF,NA,TRBV18,NA,TRBJ1-6,14
TGCGCCAGCAGCCAAGCGGCGGGGGGCCCCTACGAGCAGTACTTC,CASSQAAGGPYEQYF,NA,TRBV4-1,TRBD2,TRBJ2-7,15
TGTGCCATCAGCCCGGCGGGAGCGTCGTGGGAGACCCAGTACTTC,CAISPAGASWETQYF,NA,TRBV10-3,TRBD2,TRBJ2-5,15
TGTGCCAGCACCCCCGGACTTAGGTCCCGAGGCTACACCTTC,CASTPGLRSRGYTF,NA,TRBV6-6,NA,TRBJ1-2,14
TGTGCCAGCAGCTTAGTGGGTAGCGGAGCCCTCGCCTACTACAATGAGCAGTTCTTC,CASSLVGSGALAYYNEQFF,NA,TRBV7-6,NA,TRBJ2-1,19
TGTGCCAGCAGCTTGGTTGTCTGGGGAGAGCAGACCCAGTACTTC,CASSLVVWGEQTQYF,NA,TRBV5-4,NA,TRBJ2-5,15
TGTGCCAGCAGCGTAACAGGGGTTAGGGAGACCCAGTACTTC,CASSVTGVRETQYF,NA,TRBV5-6,TRBD1,TRBJ2-5,14
TGTGCCAGCTCACCACGGAGACAGGGGGCAGGCTCTGGGGCCAACGTCCTGACTTTC,CASSPRRQGAGSGANVLTF,NA,TRBV18,TRBD1,TRBJ2-6,19
TGCAGCTTCACCCGACAGACAGGGGAGACCCAGTACTTC,CSFTRQTGETQYF,NA,TRBV29-1,TRBD1,TRBJ2-5,13
TGTGCCAGCAGTCGCGGACGGCAGAACACTGAAGCTTTCTTT,CASSRGRQNTEAFF,NA,TRBV11-2,NA,TRBJ1-1,14
TGTGCCAGCAGCTACAGGGGTTTCAATCAGCCCCAGCATTTT,CASSYRGFNQPQHF,NA,TRBV28,TRBD1,TRBJ1-5,14
TGTGCCAGCAGACTACAGAGATATAGCAATCAGCCCCAGCATTTT,CASRLQRYSNQPQHF,NA,TRBV6-5,NA,TRBJ1-5,15
TGTGCCAGCAGCTTTGGACTAGCGGGAGTAAATGAGCAGTTCTTC,CASSFGLAGVNEQFF,NA,TRBV7-2,TRBD2,TRBJ2-1,15
TGCAGCGTTCGTAGGGGGCTGGGGACTGAAGCTTTCTTT,CSVRRGLGTEAFF,NA,TRBV29-1,TRBD1,TRBJ1-1,13
TGTGCCAGCAGCATGGAGACAGGGGCGACTGAAGCTTTCTTT,CASSMETGATEAFF,few,TRBV9,TRBD1,TRBJ1-1,14
TGCGCCAGCAGCCAAGAGGATACCAGGGCTTTCACAGATACGCAGTATTTT,CASSQEDTRAFTDTQYF,few,TRBV4-3,NA,TRBJ2-3,17